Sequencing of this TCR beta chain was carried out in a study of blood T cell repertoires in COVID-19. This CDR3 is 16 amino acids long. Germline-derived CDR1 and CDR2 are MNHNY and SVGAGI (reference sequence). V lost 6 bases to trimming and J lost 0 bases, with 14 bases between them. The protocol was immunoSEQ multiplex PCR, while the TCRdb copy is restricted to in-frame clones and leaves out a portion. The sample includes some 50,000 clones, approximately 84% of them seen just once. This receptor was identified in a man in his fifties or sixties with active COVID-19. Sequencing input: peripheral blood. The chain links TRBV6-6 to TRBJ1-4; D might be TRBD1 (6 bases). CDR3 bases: TGTGCCAGCAGACCTGAGACAGGCGCAACTAATGAAAAACTGTTTTTT. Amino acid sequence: CASRPETGATNEKLFF.